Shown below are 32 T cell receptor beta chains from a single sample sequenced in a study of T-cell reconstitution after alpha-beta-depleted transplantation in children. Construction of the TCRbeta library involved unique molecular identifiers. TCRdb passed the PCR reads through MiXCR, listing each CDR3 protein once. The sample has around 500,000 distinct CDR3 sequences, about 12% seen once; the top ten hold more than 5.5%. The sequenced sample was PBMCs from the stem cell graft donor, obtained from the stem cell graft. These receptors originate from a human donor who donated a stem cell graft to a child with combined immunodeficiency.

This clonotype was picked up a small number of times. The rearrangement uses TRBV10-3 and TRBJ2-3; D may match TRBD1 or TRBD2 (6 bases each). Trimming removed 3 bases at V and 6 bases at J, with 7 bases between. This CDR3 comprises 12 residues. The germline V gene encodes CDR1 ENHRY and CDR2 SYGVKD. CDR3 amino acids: CAISDGGDTQYF. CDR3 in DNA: TGTGCCATCAGTGACGGGGGCGATACGCAGTATTTT.

CDR3 residues: CASSLGQGSDTEAFF. The CDR3 coding sequence is TGCGCCAGCAGCTTGGGACAGGGTTCCGACACTGAAGCTTTCTTT. V and J are TRBV5-1 and TRBJ1-1, with TRBD1 matching 7 bases. The V gene's germline CDR1 is SGHRS and CDR2 YFSETQ. The CDR3 spans 15 residues. V dropped 0 bases and J dropped 3; count of bases not matched to a gene: 5.

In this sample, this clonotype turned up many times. For the CDR3, the DNA is TGTGCCAGCAGTGGCCCCGACAGGGAATCTGGTATAGTAGCCAAAAACATTCAGTACTTC. As protein: CASSGPDRESGIVAKNIQYF. The chain joins TRBV12-3 or TRBV12-4 to TRBJ2-4; TRBD1 matches 7 bases. CDR3 length: 20 residues. The V gene end was trimmed by 5 bases and the J gene end by 0 bases; junction bases not matched to a gene: 19.

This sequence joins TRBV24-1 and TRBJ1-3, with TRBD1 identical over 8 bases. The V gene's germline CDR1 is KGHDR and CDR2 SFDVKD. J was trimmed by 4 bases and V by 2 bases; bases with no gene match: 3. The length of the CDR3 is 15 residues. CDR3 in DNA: TGTGCCACCAGTGATTCCCGACAGGGGGGAAACACCATATATTTT. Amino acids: CATSDSRQGGNTIYF.

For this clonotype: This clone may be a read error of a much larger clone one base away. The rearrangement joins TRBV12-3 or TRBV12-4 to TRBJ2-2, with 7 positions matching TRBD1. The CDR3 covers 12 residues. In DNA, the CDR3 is TGTGTCAGCAGTAACAGGGGTGGGGAGCTGTTTTTT. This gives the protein CVSSNRGGELFF.

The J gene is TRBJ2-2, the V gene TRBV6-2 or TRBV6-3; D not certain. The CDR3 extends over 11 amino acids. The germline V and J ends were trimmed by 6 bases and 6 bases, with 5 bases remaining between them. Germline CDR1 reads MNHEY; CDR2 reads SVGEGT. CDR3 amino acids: CASRDPGELFF. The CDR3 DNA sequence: TGTGCCAGCAGGGACCCCGGGGAGCTGTTTTTT.

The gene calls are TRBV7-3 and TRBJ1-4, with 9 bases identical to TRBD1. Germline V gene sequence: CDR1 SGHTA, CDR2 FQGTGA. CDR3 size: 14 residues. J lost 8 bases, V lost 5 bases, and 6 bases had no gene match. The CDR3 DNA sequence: TGTGCCAGCAGCCAAACAGGGGGCTGGGAAAAACTGTTTTTT. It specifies CASSQTGGWEKLFF.

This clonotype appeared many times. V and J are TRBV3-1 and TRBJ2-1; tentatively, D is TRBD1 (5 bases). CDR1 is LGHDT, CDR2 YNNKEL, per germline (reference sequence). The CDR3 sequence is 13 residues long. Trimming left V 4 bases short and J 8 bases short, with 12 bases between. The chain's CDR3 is CASSLIRGYEQFF. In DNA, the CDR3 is TGTGCCAGCAGCCTAATTAGGGGCTATGAGCAGTTCTTC.

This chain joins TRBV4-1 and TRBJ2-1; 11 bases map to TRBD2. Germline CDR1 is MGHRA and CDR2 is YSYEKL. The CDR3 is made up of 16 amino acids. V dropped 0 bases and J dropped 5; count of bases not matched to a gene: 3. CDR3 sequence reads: CASSQEEGLADNEQFF. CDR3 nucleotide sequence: TGCGCCAGCAGCCAAGAAGAGGGACTAGCGGACAATGAGCAGTTCTTC.

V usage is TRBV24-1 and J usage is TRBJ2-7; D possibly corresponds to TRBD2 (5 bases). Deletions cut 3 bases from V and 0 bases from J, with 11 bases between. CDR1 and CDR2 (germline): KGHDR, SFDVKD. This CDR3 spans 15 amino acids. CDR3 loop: CATSDPRAGSYEQYF. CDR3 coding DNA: TGTGCCACCAGTGATCCGAGGGCGGGCTCCTACGAGCAGTACTTC.

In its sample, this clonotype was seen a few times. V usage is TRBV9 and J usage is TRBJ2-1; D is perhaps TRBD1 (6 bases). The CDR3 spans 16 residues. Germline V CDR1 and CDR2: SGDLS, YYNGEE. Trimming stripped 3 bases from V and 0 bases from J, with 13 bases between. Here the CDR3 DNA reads TGTGCCAGCAGCGGATCTACAGGGAGCTCCTACAATGAGCAGTTCTTC. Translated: CASSGSTGSSYNEQFF.

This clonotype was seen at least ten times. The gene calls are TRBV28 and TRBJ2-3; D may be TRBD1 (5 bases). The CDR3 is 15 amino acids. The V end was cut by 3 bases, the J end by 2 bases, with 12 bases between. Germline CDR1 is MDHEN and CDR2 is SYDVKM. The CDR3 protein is CASSFLDTSTDTQYF. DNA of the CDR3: TGTGCCAGCAGTTTCTTGGACACCTCCACAGATACGCAGTATTTT.

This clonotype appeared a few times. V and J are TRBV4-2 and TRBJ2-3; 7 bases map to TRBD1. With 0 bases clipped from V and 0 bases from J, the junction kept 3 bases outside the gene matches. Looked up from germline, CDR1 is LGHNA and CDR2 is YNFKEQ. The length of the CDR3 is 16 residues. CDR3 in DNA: TGTGCCAGCAGCCAAGAGGACAGGAGAAGCACAGATACGCAGTATTTT. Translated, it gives CASSQEDRRSTDTQYF.

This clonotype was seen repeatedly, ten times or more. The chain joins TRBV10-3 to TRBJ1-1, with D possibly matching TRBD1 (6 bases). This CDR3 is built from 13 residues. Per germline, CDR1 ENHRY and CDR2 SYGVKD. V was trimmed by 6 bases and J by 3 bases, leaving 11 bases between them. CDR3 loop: CAIRETGDTEAFF. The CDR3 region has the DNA TGTGCCATCAGAGAGACAGGTGACACTGAAGCTTTCTTT.

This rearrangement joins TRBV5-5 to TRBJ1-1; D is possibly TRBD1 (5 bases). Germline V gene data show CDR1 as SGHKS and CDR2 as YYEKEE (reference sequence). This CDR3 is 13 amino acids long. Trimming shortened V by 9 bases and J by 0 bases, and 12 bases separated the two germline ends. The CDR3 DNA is TGTGCCACAAGCAGGGCGGTGAACACTGAAGCTTTCTTT. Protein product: CATSRAVNTEAFF.

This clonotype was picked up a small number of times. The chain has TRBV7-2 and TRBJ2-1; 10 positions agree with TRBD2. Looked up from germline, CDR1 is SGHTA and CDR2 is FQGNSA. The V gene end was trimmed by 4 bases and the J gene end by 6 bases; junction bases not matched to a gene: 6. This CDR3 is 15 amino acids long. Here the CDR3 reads CASSWGTSVANEQFF. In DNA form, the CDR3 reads TGTGCCAGCAGCTGGGGGACTAGCGTAGCCAATGAGCAGTTCTTC.

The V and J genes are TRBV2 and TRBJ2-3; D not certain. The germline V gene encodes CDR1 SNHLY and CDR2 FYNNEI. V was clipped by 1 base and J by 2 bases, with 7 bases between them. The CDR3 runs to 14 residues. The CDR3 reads CASSEVRYTDTQYF. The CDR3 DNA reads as TGTGCCAGCAGTGAAGTCAGATACACAGATACGCAGTATTTT.

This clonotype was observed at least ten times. Written as DNA, the CDR3 is TGTGCCAGCAGCTTCGGGCAAACCAATCAGCCCCAGCATTTT. The encoded protein is CASSFGQTNQPQHF. This chain links TRBV11-2 with TRBJ1-5; D not resolved. This CDR3 contains 14 residues. The germline CDR1 and CDR2 sequences are SGHAT and FQNNGV. The V end lost 3 bases, the J end lost 3 bases, and 9 bases lay between the germline ends.

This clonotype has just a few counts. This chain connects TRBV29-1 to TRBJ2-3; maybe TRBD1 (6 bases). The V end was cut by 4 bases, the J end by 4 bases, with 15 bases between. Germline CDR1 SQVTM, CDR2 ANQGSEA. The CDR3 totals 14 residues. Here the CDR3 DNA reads TGCAGCGTTGTGCTGGGGGCCGGGGCAGATACGCAGTATTTT. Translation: CSVVLGAGADTQYF.

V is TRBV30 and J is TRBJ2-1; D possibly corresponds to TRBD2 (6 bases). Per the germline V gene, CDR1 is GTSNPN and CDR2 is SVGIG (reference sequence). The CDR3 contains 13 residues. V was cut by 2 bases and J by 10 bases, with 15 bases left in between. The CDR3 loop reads CAWSWGRLVEQFF. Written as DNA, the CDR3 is TGTGCCTGGAGTTGGGGACGACTAGTGGAGCAGTTCTTC.

DNA for the CDR3: TGTGCCAGCAGTGGACAGTCCTATAATTCACCCCTCCACTTT. It is translated as CASSGQSYNSPLHF. V and J are TRBV6-1 and TRBJ1-6, with D possibly TRBD1 on 5 matching bases. CDR1 is MNHNS, CDR2 SASEGT, per germline. This CDR3 has 14 residues. The V and J ends lost 4 bases and 1 base respectively, with 5 bases between them.

CDR3 region: CATSRVTGGAETQYF. CDR3 coding DNA: TGTGCCACCAGCAGAGTAACAGGGGGCGCAGAGACCCAGTACTTC. This rearrangement joins TRBV15 to TRBJ2-5; TRBD1 aligns across 9 bases. The ends lost 1 base at V and 4 bases at J; junction bases unmatched: 4. CDR3 length equals 15 residues. Germline V gives CDR1 LNHNV, CDR2 YYDKDF (reference sequence).

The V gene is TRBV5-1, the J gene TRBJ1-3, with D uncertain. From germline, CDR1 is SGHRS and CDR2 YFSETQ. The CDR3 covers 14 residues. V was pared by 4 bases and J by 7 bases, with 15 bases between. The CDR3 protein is CASSHGAADNTIYF. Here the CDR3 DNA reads TGCGCCAGCAGCCACGGCGCTGCGGACAACACCATATATTTT. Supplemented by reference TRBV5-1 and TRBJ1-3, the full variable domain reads KAGVTQTPRYLIKTRGQQVTLSCSPISGHRSVSWYQQTPGQGLQFLFEYFSETQRNKGNFPGRFSGRQFSNSRSEMNVSTLELGDSALYLCASSHGAADNTIYFGEGSWLTVV.

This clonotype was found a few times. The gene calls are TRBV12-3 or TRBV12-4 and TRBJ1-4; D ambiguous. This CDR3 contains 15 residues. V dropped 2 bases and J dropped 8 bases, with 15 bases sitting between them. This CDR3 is CASSLLAPSGEKLFF. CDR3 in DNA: TGTGCCAGCAGTTTACTCGCACCATCTGGGGAAAAACTGTTTTTT.

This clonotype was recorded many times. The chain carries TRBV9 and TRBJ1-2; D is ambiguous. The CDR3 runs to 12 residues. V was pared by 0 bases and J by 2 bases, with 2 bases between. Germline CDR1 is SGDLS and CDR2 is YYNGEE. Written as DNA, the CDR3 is TGTGCCAGCAGCGTAGCGAACTATGGCTACACCTTC. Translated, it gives CASSVANYGYTF.

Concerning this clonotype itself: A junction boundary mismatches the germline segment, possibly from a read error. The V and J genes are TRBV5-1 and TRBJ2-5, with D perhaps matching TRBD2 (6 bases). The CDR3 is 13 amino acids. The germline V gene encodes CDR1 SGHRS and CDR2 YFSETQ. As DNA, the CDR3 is TGCGCCAGCAGCTTTAGCGGCCAAGGGACCCAGTACTTC. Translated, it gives CASSFSGQGTQYF. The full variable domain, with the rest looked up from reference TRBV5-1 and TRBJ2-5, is KAGVTQTPRYLIKTRGQQVTLSCSPISGHRSVSWYQQTPGQGLQFLFEYFSETQRNKGNFPGRFSGRQFSNSRSEMNVSTLELGDSALYLCASSFSGQGTQYFGPGTRLLVL.

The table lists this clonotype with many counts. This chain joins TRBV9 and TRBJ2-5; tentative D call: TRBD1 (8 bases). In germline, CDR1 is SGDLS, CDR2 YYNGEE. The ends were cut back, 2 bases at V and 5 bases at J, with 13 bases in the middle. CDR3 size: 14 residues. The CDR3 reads CASSVGQGGETQYF. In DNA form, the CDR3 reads TGTGCCAGCAGCGTTGGACAGGGAGGGGAGACCCAGTACTTC.

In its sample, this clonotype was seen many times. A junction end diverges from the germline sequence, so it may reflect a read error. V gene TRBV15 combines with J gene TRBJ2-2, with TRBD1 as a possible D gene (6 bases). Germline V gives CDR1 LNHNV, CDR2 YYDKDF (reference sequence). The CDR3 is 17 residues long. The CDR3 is CATSRDLTGWNAGELFF. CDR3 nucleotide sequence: TGTGCCACCAGCAGAGATTTAACAGGGTGGAACGCCGGGGAGCTGTTTTTT.

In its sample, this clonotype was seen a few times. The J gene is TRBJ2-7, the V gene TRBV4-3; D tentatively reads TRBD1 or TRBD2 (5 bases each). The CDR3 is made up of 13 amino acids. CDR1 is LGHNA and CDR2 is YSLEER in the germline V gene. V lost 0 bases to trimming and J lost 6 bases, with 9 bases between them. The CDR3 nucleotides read TGCGCCAGCAGCCAAGATTCTGGGGGCGAGCAGTACTTC. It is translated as CASSQDSGGEQYF.

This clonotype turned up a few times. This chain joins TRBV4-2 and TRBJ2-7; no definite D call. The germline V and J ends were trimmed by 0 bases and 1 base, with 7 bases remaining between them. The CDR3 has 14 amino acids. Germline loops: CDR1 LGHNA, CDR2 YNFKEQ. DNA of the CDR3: TGTGCCAGCAGCCAAGACCAGCAATCCTACGAGCAGTACTTC. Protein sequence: CASSQDQQSYEQYF.

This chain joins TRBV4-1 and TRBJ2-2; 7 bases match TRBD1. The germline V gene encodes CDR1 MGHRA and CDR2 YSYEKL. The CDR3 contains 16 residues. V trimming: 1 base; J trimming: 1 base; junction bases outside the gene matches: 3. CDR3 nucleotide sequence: TGCGCCAGCAGCCAAGCCGGGACAGAGAACACCGGGGAGCTGTTTTTT. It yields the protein CASSQAGTENTGELFF.

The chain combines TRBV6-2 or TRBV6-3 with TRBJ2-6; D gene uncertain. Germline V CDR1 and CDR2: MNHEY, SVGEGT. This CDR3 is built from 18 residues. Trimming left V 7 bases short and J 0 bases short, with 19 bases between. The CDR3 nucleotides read TGTGCCAGCAAGCGTTCACATGTCCCCCTCTCTGGGGCCAACGTCCTGACTTTC. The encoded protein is CASKRSHVPLSGANVLTF.